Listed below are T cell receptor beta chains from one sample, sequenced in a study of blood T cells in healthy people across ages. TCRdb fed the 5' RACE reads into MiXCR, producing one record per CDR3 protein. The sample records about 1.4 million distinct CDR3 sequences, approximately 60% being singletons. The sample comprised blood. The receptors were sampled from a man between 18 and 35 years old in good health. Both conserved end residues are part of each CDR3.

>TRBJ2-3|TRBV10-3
CAISGADPSTDTQYF
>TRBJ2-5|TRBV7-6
CASSLGRQGNNQETQYF
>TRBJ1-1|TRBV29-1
CSVPSGGSLKTEAFF
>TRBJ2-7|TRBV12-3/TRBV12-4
CASSWGQAGPYEQYF
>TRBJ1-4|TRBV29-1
CSVALSGGRKLFF
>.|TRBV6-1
CASSRRQGATYNEQYF
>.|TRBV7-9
CASSLGTEGYEQYF
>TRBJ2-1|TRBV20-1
CSRRVIDEQFF
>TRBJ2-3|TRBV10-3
CAISVASSADTQYF
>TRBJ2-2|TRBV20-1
CSARSGAWGTGELFF
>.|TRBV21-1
CASSKGLRGLSVEQYF
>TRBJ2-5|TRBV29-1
CSVVGTGGLETQYF
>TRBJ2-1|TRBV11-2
CASSPDRGYNEQFF
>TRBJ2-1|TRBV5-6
CASSLIRQGVNEQFF
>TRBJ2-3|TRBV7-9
CASNKQGAVDTQYF
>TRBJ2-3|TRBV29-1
CSGQGHTDTQYF
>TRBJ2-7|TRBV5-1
CASSVPGQYEQYF
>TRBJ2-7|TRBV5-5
CASSLEVSAYEQYF